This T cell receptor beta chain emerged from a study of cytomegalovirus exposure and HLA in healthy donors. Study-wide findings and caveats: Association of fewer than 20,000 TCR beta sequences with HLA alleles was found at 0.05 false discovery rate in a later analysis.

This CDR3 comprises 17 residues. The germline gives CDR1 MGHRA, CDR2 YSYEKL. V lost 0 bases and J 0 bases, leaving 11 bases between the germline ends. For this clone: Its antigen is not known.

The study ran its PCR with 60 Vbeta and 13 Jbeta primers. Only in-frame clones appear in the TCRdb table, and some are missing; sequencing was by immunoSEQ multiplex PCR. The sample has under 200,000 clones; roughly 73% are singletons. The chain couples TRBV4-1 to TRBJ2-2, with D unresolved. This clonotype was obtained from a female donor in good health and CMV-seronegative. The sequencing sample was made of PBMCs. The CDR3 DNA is TGCGCCAGCAGCCAAGAATACAGTCTCGCGAACACCGGGGAGCTGTTTTTT. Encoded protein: CASSQEYSLANTGELFF.